The clone carrying this TCR beta chain is a singleton in its sample. The antigen is not known. Sequenced by immunoSEQ multiplex PCR; TCRdb stores in-frame clones only, minus some. The sample holds approximately 4,200 clones, 95% seen once. The data derive from a study of T cell clonotyping in hematopoietic cell transplantation. Overall study findings and caveats: Recipient TCR diversity dropped after transplant; expanded clonotypes rose from day 30 to 180. Graft donor and pretransplant recipient Inverse Simpson Index values predicted broader posttransplant TCR diversity.

The CDR3 is made up of 14 amino acids. Germline V gene sequence: CDR1 WNHNN, CDR2 SYGVQD (reference sequence). Trimming took 1 base from V and 4 from J, leaving 9 bases between them. The sequence was obtained from a male patient aged 45-59 years who had an allogeneic stem cell transplant from a related donor, so the T cells may come from the graft donor. Some clones in this sample may be carry-over from other donors' samples. The chain employs TRBV10-1 and TRBJ2-3; D not resolved. The input for sequencing was PBMCs, taken 30 days after allogeneic stem cell transplant. The CDR3 reads CASSEWQRSDTQYF. The DNA of the CDR3 is TGCGCCAGCAGTGAGTGGCAGAGATCAGATACGCAGTATTTT.